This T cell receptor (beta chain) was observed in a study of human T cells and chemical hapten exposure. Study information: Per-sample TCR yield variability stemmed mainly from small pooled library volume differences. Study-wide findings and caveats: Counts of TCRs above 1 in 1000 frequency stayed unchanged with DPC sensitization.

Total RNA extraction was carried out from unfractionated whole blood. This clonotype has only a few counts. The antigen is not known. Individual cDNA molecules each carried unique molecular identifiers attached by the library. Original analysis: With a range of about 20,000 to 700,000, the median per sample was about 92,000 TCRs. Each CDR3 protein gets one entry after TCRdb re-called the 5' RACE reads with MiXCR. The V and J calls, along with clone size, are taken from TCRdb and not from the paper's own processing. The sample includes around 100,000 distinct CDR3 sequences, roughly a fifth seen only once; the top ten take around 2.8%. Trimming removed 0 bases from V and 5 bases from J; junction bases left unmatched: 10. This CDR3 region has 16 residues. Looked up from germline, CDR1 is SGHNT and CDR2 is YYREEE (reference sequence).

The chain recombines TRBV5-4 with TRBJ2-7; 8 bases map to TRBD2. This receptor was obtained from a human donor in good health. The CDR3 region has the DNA TGTGCCAGCAGCTTGGGAAGCGGGAGCCCTTTCGACGAGCAGTACTTC. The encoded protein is CASSLGSGSPFDEQYF.